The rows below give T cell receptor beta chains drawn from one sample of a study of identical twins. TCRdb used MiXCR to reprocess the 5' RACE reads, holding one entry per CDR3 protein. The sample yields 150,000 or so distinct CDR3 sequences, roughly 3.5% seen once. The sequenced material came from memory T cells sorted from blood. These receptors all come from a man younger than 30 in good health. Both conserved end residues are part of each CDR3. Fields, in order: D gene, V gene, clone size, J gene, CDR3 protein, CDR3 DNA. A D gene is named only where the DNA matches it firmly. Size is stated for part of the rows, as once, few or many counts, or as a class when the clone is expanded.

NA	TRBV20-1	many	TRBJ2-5	CSPSRAGEETQYF	TGCAGCCCGAGCCGGGCTGGAGAAGAGACCCAGTACTTC
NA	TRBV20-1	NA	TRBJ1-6	CSARTQGPRPLHF	TGCAGTGCCAGAACCCAGGGGCCCCGACCCCTCCACTTT
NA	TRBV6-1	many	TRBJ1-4	CASNRSTNEKLFF	TGTGCCAGCAACCGATCAACTAATGAAAAACTGTTTTTT
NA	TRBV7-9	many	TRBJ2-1	CASSLPAPAFF	TGTGCCAGCAGCTTACCAGCCCCGGCGTTCTTC
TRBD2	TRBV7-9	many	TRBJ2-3	CASSLRSSGSGDTQYF	TGTGCCAGCAGCTTACGATCTAGCGGGAGTGGAGATACGCAGTATTTT
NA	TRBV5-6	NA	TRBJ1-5	CASSLQGSYQPQHF	TGTGCCAGCAGCTTGCAAGGCAGTTATCAGCCCCAGCATTTT
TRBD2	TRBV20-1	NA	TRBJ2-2	CSASASGISGELFF	TGCAGTGCTAGTGCTAGCGGGATTTCCGGGGAGCTGTTTTTT
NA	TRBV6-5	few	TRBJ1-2	CASSYSIHGGTRGYTF	TGTGCCAGCAGTTACTCGATCCATGGGGGAACGCGCGGCTACACCTTC
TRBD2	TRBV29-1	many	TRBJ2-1	CSVETLAGVGNEQFF	TGCAGCGTCGAGACCTTAGCGGGAGTTGGGAATGAGCAGTTCTTC
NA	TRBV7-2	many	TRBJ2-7	CASSLGVYEQYF	TGTGCCAGCAGCTTAGGAGTGTACGAGCAGTACTTC
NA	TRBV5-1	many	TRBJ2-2	CASSYPGGELFF	TGCGCCAGCAGCTACCCGGGTGGGGAGCTGTTTTTT
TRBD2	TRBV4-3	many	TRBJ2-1	CASSQVFGRGEQFF	TGCGCCAGCAGCCAAGTCTTCGGGAGGGGTGAGCAGTTCTTC
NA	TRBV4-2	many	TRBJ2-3	CASSQGFGSTTDTQYF	TGTGCCAGCAGCCAAGGCTTCGGGAGTACTACAGATACGCAGTATTTT
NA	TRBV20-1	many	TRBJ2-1	CSASDRSSYNEQFF	TGCAGTGCTAGCGATAGGAGCTCCTACAATGAGCAGTTCTTC
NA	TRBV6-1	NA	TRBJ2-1	CASGRLSADNEQFF	TGTGCAAGCGGGCGACTTAGTGCGGACAATGAGCAGTTCTTC
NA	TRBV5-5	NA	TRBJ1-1	CASSTGFRAFF	TGTGCCAGCAGCACAGGGTTTCGAGCTTTCTTT
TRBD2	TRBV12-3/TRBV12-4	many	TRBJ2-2	CASRHPPKSGKNTGELFF	TGTGCCAGCAGACATCCTCCCAAAAGCGGGAAGAACACCGGGGAGCTGTTTTTT
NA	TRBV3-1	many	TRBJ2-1	CASSQDMWRKSSYNEQFF	TGTGCCAGCAGCCAAGATATGTGGAGGAAGAGCTCCTACAATGAGCAGTTCTTC
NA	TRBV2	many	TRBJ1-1	CASSAALRAFF	TGTGCCAGCAGCGCCGCCCTAAGGGCTTTCTTT
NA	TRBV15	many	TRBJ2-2	CATAREKELFF	TGTGCCACGGCCCGGGAAAAGGAGCTGTTTTTT
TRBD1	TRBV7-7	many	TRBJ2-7	CASSFKQGAEQYF	TGTGCCAGCAGCTTCAAACAGGGGGCCGAGCAGTACTTC
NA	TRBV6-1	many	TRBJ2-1	CASGQGAYNEQFF	TGTGCCAGCGGTCAGGGTGCCTACAATGAGCAGTTCTTC
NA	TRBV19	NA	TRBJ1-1	CASSIGTTEAFF	TGTGCCAGTAGTATTGGTACGACTGAAGCTTTCTTT
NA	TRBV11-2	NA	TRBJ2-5	CASSLGSWVGTQETQYF	TGTGCCAGCAGCTTAGGATCTTGGGTTGGGACCCAAGAGACCCAGTACTTC
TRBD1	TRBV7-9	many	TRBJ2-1	CASSLTQGDNEQFF	TGTGCCAGCAGCTTAACGCAGGGGGACAATGAGCAGTTCTTC
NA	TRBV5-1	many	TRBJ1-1	CASSQDTLRGAFF	TGCGCCAGCAGCCAGGACACCCTAAGGGGAGCTTTCTTT
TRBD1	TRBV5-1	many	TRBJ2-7	CASRDQDRVAEQYF	TGCGCCAGCCGAGACCAGGACAGGGTTGCCGAGCAGTACTTC
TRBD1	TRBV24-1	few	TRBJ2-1	CATSDPDRDRGLVYNEQFF	TGTGCCACCAGTGACCCAGATAGGGACAGGGGGTTGGTTTACAATGAGCAGTTCTTC
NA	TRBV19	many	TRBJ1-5	CASSIGVAGNQPQHF	TGTGCCAGTAGTATAGGTGTCGCGGGAAATCAGCCCCAGCATTTT
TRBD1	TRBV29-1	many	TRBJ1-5	CSAFVPGQGQPQHF	TGCAGCGCCTTTGTCCCGGGACAGGGACAGCCCCAGCATTTT
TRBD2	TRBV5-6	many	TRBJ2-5	CASSLRWEGRKTQYF	TGTGCCAGCAGCTTGCGGTGGGAGGGCAGGAAGACCCAGTACTTC
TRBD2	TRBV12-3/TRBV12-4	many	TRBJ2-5	CASSLAGGNQETQYF	TGTGCCAGCAGTTTAGCGGGAGGGAACCAAGAGACCCAGTACTTC
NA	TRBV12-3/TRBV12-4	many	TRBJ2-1	CASSLGNEQFF	TGTGCCAGCAGTTTAGGAAATGAGCAGTTCTTC